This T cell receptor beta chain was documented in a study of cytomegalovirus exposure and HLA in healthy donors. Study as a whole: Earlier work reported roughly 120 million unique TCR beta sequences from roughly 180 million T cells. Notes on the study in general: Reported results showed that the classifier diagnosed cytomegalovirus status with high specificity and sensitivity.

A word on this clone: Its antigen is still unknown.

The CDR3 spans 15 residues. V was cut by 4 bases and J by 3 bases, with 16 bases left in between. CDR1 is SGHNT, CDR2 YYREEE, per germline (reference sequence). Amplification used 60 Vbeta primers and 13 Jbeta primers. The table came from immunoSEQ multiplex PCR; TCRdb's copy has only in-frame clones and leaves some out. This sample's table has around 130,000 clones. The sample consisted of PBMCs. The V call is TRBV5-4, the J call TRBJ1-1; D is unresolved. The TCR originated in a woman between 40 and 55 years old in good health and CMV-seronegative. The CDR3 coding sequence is TGTGCCAGCAGCAAGGAGGTGGGGTTTGACACTGAAGCTTTCTTT. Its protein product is CASSKEVGFDTEAFF.